This T cell receptor (beta chain) came from a study of blood T cell repertoires in COVID-19. Study summary: In each case, the material was cDNA or gDNA derived from T cells, B-cell-depleted T cells, or PBMCs.

V was trimmed by 0 bases and J by 6 bases, leaving 9 bases between them. This CDR3 spans 14 amino acids. Per germline, CDR1 MNHEY and CDR2 SVGAGI. Per the original methods: Scientists estimated how many nucleated cells there were by amplifying reference gene primers. Repertoires were generated with immunoSEQ multiplex PCR, while TCRdb's copy carries only in-frame clones and drops some. D and trimming were read from the DNA, whereas the V and J calls and clone size are those reported in that table. The sample holds a few hundred thousand clones, 85% to 90% seen once. The sequenced material came from peripheral blood. The TCR comes from a woman between 45 and 60 years old with COVID-19, enrolled during active disease. The rearrangement joins TRBV6-5 to TRBJ2-1; D might be TRBD1 (6 bases). The CDR3: CASSYSEDSNEQFF. The CDR3 DNA is TGTGCCAGCAGTTACTCGGAGGACAGCAATGAGCAGTTCTTC.